A single sample gave rise to the 4 T cell receptor beta chains below, sequenced in a study of blood T cell repertoires in COVID-19. Here immunoSEQ multiplex PCR was the method, and the copy in TCRdb shows in-frame clones only, minus some. The data show 250,000 to 300,000 clones, with 80% to 90% seen just once and approximately 5.4% held by the top ten. Sequences were obtained from peripheral blood. These TCRs come from a man older than 75 with acute or convalescent COVID-19.

This sequence joins TRBV5-4 and TRBJ1-5, with D perhaps TRBD1 (5 bases). Between the trimmed V and J ends, which lost 8 bases and 2 bases, there was a span of 29 bases. The CDR3 contains 19 residues. The germline CDR1 and CDR2 sequences are SGHNT and YYREEE (reference sequence). The DNA of the CDR3 is TGTGCCAGACCCAGGGTCCCTAATAAAACGGGGAGGCGCAATCAGCCCCAGCATTTT. This sequence encodes CARPRVPNKTGRRNQPQHF. Drawing the rest from reference TRBV5-4 and TRBJ1-5, the complete variable domain is ETGVTQSPTHLIKTRGQQVTLRCSSQSGHNTVSWYQQALGQGPQFIFQYYREEENGRGNFPPRFSGLQFPNYSSELNVNALELDDSALYLCARPRVPNKTGRRNQPQHFGDGTRLSIL.

V usage is TRBV5-1 and J usage is TRBJ1-1, with TRBD1 matching over 7 bases. Germline trimming cut 6 bases from V and 5 bases from J; bases unmatched to any gene: 7. The CDR3 is 13 amino acids. The germline V gene has CDR1 SGHRS and CDR2 YFSETQ. CDR3 nucleotide sequence: TGCGCCAGCATCCCCACAGGGGCTACTGAAGCTTTCTTT. Encoded protein: CASIPTGATEAFF.

This chain connects TRBV6-5 to TRBJ1-2; no clear D. The CDR3 consists of 11 residues. Trimming stripped 7 bases from V and 9 bases from J, with 12 bases between. Germline loops: CDR1 MNHEY, CDR2 SVGAGI. CDR3 nucleotide sequence: TGTGCCAGCAACTTACTGCGGAGCTACACCTTC. Translating gives CASNLLRSYTF.

The chain joins TRBV19 to TRBJ1-6; D is possibly TRBD1 (6 bases). Trimming shortened V by 3 bases and J by 9 bases, and 12 bases separated the two germline ends. The V gene's germline CDR1 is LNHDA and CDR2 SQIVND (reference sequence). CDR3 size: 14 residues. The CDR3 spells CASSMEQGISPLHF. DNA of the CDR3: TGTGCCAGTAGTATGGAACAGGGTATTTCACCCCTCCACTTT.